A selection of T cell receptor beta chains follows, all from one sample in a study of OX40 agonist ivuxolimab in advanced cancers. The protocol was immunoSEQ multiplex PCR, while the TCRdb copy is restricted to in-frame clones and leaves out a portion. The sample yields just over 14,000 clones, about 80% seen once. Sequencing used CD4+ or CD8+ T cells sorted from blood, obtained in a trial of the OX40 agonist ivuxolimab. The source is an adult with an advanced solid tumor such as melanoma, head and neck, liver or kidney cancer. Each CDR3 is given with its conserved first and last residue.

cdr3_aa	v_call	j_call
CASSPPGRFLGEQFF	TRBV28	TRBJ2-1
CASSVGLYQETQYF	TRBV2	TRBJ2-5
CASSPLNGRGYNEQFF	TRBV7-9	TRBJ2-1
CASSLSLTRYNEQFF	TRBV5-4	TRBJ2-1
CASRTMYTEAFF	TRBV6-5	TRBJ1-1
CASSAGTSAYNEQFF	TRBV5-1	TRBJ2-1
CASSDDAGVAGELFF	TRBV6-4	TRBJ2-2
CASGLGGQPQHF	TRBV12-5	TRBJ1-5
CASSPTGTENTEAFF	TRBV9	TRBJ1-1
CASSLFRGDNEQFF	TRBV7-9	TRBJ2-1
CASSLEDSNYGYTF	TRBV5-1	TRBJ1-2
CASSLRGPYNEQFF	TRBV28	TRBJ2-1
CASSYEETSLLTF	TRBV6-6	TRBJ2-6
CASSEARTVSNQPQHF	TRBV2	TRBJ1-5
CASSPPGLAAKFF	TRBV4-1	TRBJ2-1
CATTSIAGDNEQFF	TRBV28	TRBJ2-1
CASSPQQGTGELFF	TRBV4-1	TRBJ2-2
CASSPFPLAVVTGELFF	TRBV7-2	TRBJ2-2
CAWRGLSSYNEQFF	TRBV30	TRBJ2-1
CASSEGGRYTEAFF	TRBV2	TRBJ1-1
CASSFGTSSAQFF	TRBV5-6	TRBJ2-1
CASSQGAGGGSEQFF	TRBV4-1	TRBJ2-1
CASSLRTSVTDTQYF	TRBV9	TRBJ2-3
CASSPSVYDTQYF	TRBV11-1	TRBJ2-3
CASSVALAGGSASYNEQFF	TRBV9	TRBJ2-1
CASSWSDGVTTRRSYNEQFF	TRBV5-1	TRBJ2-1
CASSPGSSYNEQFF	TRBV4-1	TRBJ2-1
CASKVSGYGDTQYF	TRBV27	TRBJ2-3
CASSVAGRGETQYF	TRBV9	TRBJ2-5
CASSPVGAGSRAEQFF	TRBV7-3	TRBJ2-1
CAWSEADSPNSYNEQFF	TRBV30	TRBJ2-1
CASSSVPYEQYF	TRBV5-4	TRBJ2-7
CASSDGGRANTGELFF	TRBV5-6	TRBJ2-2
CASSFVSGSYNEQFF	TRBV7-2	TRBJ2-1
CASSLDWLSYEQYF	TRBV5-1	TRBJ2-7
CASSPQVLAGGYNEQFF	TRBV5-6	TRBJ2-1
CASSRVAGGPSYEQYF	TRBV7-9	TRBJ2-7
CASSQDVSPYLSSGNTIYF	TRBV4-1	TRBJ1-3
CAIKTPQDLNTEAFF	TRBV10-3	TRBJ1-1
CASRPLNTGELFF	TRBV5-4	TRBJ2-2
CASSPRSSYNEQFF	TRBV11-2	TRBJ2-1
CASSPEGSWNEQYF	TRBV18	TRBJ2-7
CASSLSPTDTQYF	TRBV7-6	TRBJ2-3
CASSYSGRPYTF	TRBV6-5	TRBJ1-2
CASSLRLPPVTDTQYF	TRBV7-6	TRBJ2-3
CASSLTSGRRDEQYF	TRBV5-6	TRBJ2-7
CASSEGRVGYEQYF	TRBV6-1	TRBJ2-7
CSVEESTYSTYEQYF	TRBV29-1	TRBJ2-7
CASRATGFQEEQYF	TRBV2	TRBJ2-5
CASSLGTGNTEAFF	TRBV7-8	TRBJ1-1
CASSVGTGRQETQYF	TRBV9	TRBJ2-5
CSVEEDRETTDTQYF	TRBV29-1	TRBJ2-3
CASSQEPTGANEQFF	TRBV4-2	TRBJ2-1
CACRQENNEKLFF	TRBV30	TRBJ1-4
CASSPQQMGDWGYEKLFF	TRBV19	TRBJ1-4
CASSDSGTSADTQYF	TRBV6-4	TRBJ2-3
CASSYRDRKIPSAYF	TRBV6-5	TRBJ2-7